These 5 T cell receptor beta chains came from one sample sequenced in a study of blood T cells in healthy people across ages. Combining a sample-barcoded 5' primer with a J-beta primer mix, a second PCR ran for roughly 6 to 12 cycles. MiXCR was run by TCRdb on the 5' RACE reads, yielding one entry per CDR3 protein. The sample carries about 670,000 distinct CDR3 sequences, about 50% recorded once. Sequencing input: blood. The receptors originated from a woman of 80 years or more in good health.

This clonotype showed up many times. The chain joins TRBV3-1 to TRBJ2-5; D is unresolved. Trimming removed 4 bases from V and 1 base from J, with 13 bases in between. Germline V gives CDR1 LGHDT, CDR2 YNNKEL (reference sequence). The CDR3 is 15 residues long. CDR3 protein: CASSPPRAFQETQYF. The CDR3 bases are TGTGCCAGCAGCCCCCCCCGGGCATTCCAAGAGACCCAGTACTTC.

As concerns this clonotype: A single base is all that separates this from a far larger clone, so a read error is likely. The V gene is TRBV11-2, the J gene TRBJ2-1, with D unresolved. This CDR3 is 12 amino acids long. Per germline, CDR1 SGHAT and CDR2 FQNNGV. The V gene lost 6 bases and the J gene lost 4 bases, with 7 bases spanning the gap. DNA for the CDR3: TGTGCCAGCAGGCCCGGATACAATGAGCAGTTCTTC. Its translation: CASRPGYNEQFF.

The sample holds many counts of this clonotype. The chain is built from TRBV9 and TRBJ2-5; 14 nucleotides align to TRBD2. The J segment lost 1 base and the V segment lost 2 bases, leaving 10 bases of the junction unmatched. Germline-derived CDR1 and CDR2 are SGDLS and YYNGEE. CDR3 length: 19 residues. DNA of the CDR3: TGTGCCAGCAGCGTGACCCTTCCGACTAGCGGGGGGGTCCAAGAGACCCAGTACTTC. Protein product: CASSVTLPTSGGVQETQYF.

On this clonotype: Its ends do not fully match the called genes, so a read error is possible. The chain recombines TRBV5-1 with TRBJ2-7, with 9 bases fitting TRBD2. The CDR3 has 15 amino acids. Germline V CDR1 and CDR2: SGHRS, YFSETQ. CDR3 DNA: TGCGCCAGTAGCTGGGCTAGCGGGGCCACCTACGAGCAGTACTTC. It yields the protein CASSWASGATYEQYF.

J is TRBJ2-4 and V is TRBV27; D is unresolved. The CDR3 runs to 13 residues. Germline V gives CDR1 MNHEY, CDR2 SMNVEV (reference sequence). V dropped 8 bases and J dropped 0 bases, with 8 bases sitting between them. In nucleotides, the CDR3 is TGTGCCAGCCGAGGTCTAGCCAAAAACATTCAGTACTTC. This sequence encodes CASRGLAKNIQYF.